The rows below give T cell receptor beta chains drawn from one sample of a study of blood T cell repertoires in COVID-19. Generated by immunoSEQ multiplex PCR, the TCRdb table keeps only in-frame clones and is missing some. The repertoire has some 400,000 clones, 90% to 95% of them found once; the top ten carry about 0.86%. Sequencing was carried out using PBMCs or T cells enriched from blood (not recorded which). Receptors were obtained from a woman aged 40 to 55 who had been exposed to COVID-19. Each CDR3 is given with its conserved first and last residue. The D gene is left open where the match is weak. Clone size is stated in some rows and not others, as once, few, many or a class when expanded.

>.|few|TRBV5-1|TRBJ2-1
TGCGCCAGCAGCTTGATTGGAGGGGGCTATGAGCAGTTCTTC
CASSLIGGGYEQFF
>TRBD1|.|TRBV7-9|TRBJ1-4
TGTACCAGCAGCTTAGGGGACAGGGGGCGTAAGGAAAAACTGTTTTTT
CTSSLGDRGRKEKLFF
>.|.|TRBV25-1|TRBJ2-7
TGTGCCAGCAGTGAATGGGGGGGGCTATCCTACGAGCAGTACTTC
CASSEWGGLSYEQYF
>TRBD1|.|TRBV6-9|TRBJ1-5
TGTGCCAAAGGGCAGGGGGCTTTTGCGCCCCAGCATTTT
CAKGQGAFAPQHF
>TRBD1|.|TRBV7-2|TRBJ1-5
TGTGCCAGCAGCTTTACAGGGGGCGACAATCAGCCCCAGCATTTT
CASSFTGGDNQPQHF
>.|.|TRBV5-6|TRBJ2-1
TGTGCCAGCAGCCACCGGTGGGCACCCAATGAGCAGTTCTTC
CASSHRWAPNEQFF
>TRBD1|.|TRBV4-2|TRBJ1-5
TGTGCCAGCAGCCTCGGACAGGGGGTCGAACCCCAGCATTTT
CASSLGQGVEPQHF
>.|.|TRBV18|TRBJ1-3
TGTGCCAGCTCACCTTCGGGGAGCCCGAGCGGGGGCACCATATATTTT
CASSPSGSPSGGTIYF
>TRBD1|few|TRBV7-2|TRBJ1-2
TGTGCCAGCAGCTTACAGGGGGGAGGCTATGGCTACACCTTC
CASSLQGGGYGYTF
>.|once|TRBV6-6|TRBJ1-3
TGTGCCAGCAGTTCCAACAGGGACCTCTCTGGAAACACCATATATTTT
CASSSNRDLSGNTIYF
>TRBD1|.|TRBV15|TRBJ1-1
TGTGCCACCAGCAGAGATCTAATCCGACAGGGCAGCACTGAAGCTTTCTTT
CATSRDLIRQGSTEAFF
>.|.|TRBV15|TRBJ2-7
TGTGCCACCAGCAGAGATCTCCAGGGTTATAACGAGCAGTACTTC
CATSRDLQGYNEQYF
>TRBD2|.|TRBV29-1|TRBJ2-3
TGCAGCGGGGAGGGACTAGCGGAAGTAAATACGCAGTATTTT
CSGEGLAEVNTQYF
>.|.|TRBV14|TRBJ1-3
TGTGCCAGCAGCCCGGACTCAGTCTCTGGAAACACCATATATTTT
CASSPDSVSGNTIYF
>.|.|TRBV5-1|TRBJ1-1
TGCGCCAGCAGCTTTAGAGGGGGGAACACTGAAGCTTTCTTT
CASSFRGGNTEAFF
>.|.|TRBV28|TRBJ1-4
TGTGCCAGCATCCCGGCACAGGGAAAAAGTGAAAAACTGTTTTTT
CASIPAQGKSEKLFF
>TRBD1|.|TRBV27|TRBJ1-1
TGTGCCAGCAGTTACAGGGGGTTTGACACTGAAGCTTTCTTT
CASSYRGFDTEAFF
>.|.|TRBV10-1|TRBJ1-5
TGCGCCAGCAGCCGGAGCGGTCAGCCCCAGCATTTT
CASSRSGQPQHF
>.|.|TRBV18|TRBJ1-4
TGTGCCAGCTCACCACGGAGACAGTCAACTAATGAAAAACTGTTTTTT
CASSPRRQSTNEKLFF
>.|.|TRBV3-1/TRBV3-2|TRBJ1-1
TGTGCCAGCACCTGGAGTACGCTCAACACTGAAGCTTTCTTT
CASTWSTLNTEAFF
>.|.|TRBV18|TRBJ1-5
TGTGCCAGCTCACCATTACTTACTGATCAGCCCCAGCATTTT
CASSPLLTDQPQHF
>.|.|TRBV29-1|TRBJ1-1
TGCAGCGGGCAAACGAACACTGAAGCTTTCTTT
CSGQTNTEAFF
>TRBD2|.|TRBV5-1|TRBJ2-1
TGCGCCAGCAGCTTGGCGACTAGCGGAATCCGTAGCAATGAGCAGTTCTTC
CASSLATSGIRSNEQFF
>.|.|TRBV12-5|TRBJ2-1
TGTGCTAGTGGTTCCATTCGGGACACCCCCAAATTAAACAATGAGCAGTTCTTC
CASGSIRDTPKLNNEQFF